Listed below are T cell receptor beta chains from one sample, sequenced in a study of blood T cell repertoires in COVID-19. Assay: immunoSEQ multiplex PCR; the TCRdb copy retains only in-frame clones and omits some. The sample includes around 100,000 clones, over 75% of them seen just once. Sequencing was performed on peripheral blood. All receptors come from an elderly woman with acute or convalescent COVID-19. Each CDR3 is given with its conserved first and last residue. The D gene is left open where the match is weak. Part of the rows lack a size; the others show once, few, many or a class for expanded clones.

clone_size d_call j_call v_call cdr3_aa cdr3_nt
- - TRBJ1-2 TRBV2 CASSGGVSGYTF TGTGCCAGCAGTGGGGGGGTGAGCGGCTACACCTTC
- TRBD1 TRBJ2-7 TRBV29-1 CSVTGTGWREQYF TGCAGCGTAACCGGGACAGGGTGGCGCGAGCAGTACTTC
- - TRBJ1-1 TRBV7-2 CASSLASGRTEAFF TGTGCCAGCAGCTTAGCATCAGGCCGCACTGAAGCTTTCTTT
few - TRBJ1-2 TRBV30 CAWSETAFPRGYTF TGTGCCTGGAGTGAGACAGCGTTCCCTAGGGGCTACACCTTC
- TRBD1 TRBJ2-1 TRBV15 CATSATGVFNEQFF TGTGCCACCAGCGCGACAGGGGTATTCAATGAGCAGTTCTTC
- - TRBJ2-7 TRBV20-1 CSASGQGHFSEQYF TGCAGTGCTAGTGGTCAGGGACATTTCTCCGAGCAGTACTTC
- TRBD2 TRBJ2-1 TRBV24-1 CATSDLGPGTSGGASYNEQFF TGTGCCACCAGTGATTTGGGTCCCGGGACTAGCGGGGGGGCCTCCTACAATGAGCAGTTCTTC
- - TRBJ2-2 TRBV5-1 CASSGDASGTGELFF TGCGCCAGCAGTGGAGACGCCTCGGGGACCGGGGAGCTGTTTTTT
- - TRBJ1-1 TRBV27 CASRREFRWTEAFF TGTGCCAGCAGGAGGGAGTTCCGATGGACTGAAGCTTTCTTT
few TRBD1 TRBJ1-2 TRBV28 CASSLSGTGSNYGYTF TGTGCCAGCAGTTTATCGGGGACAGGGTCCAACTATGGCTACACCTTC
- - TRBJ2-5 TRBV5-1 CASSLVGGRETQYF TGCGCCAGCAGCTTGGTGGGGGGAAGGGAGACCCAGTACTTC
- - TRBJ1-2 TRBV19 CASSIPGYGYTF TGTGCCAGTAGTATACCCGGGTATGGCTACACCTTC
- TRBD2 TRBJ2-1 TRBV7-2 CASSFAASGGLLNNEQFF TGTGCCAGCAGCTTTGCGGCTAGCGGGGGTCTCTTAAACAATGAGCAGTTCTTC
- TRBD1 TRBJ2-7 TRBV5-1 CASSLGQGASEQYF TGCGCCAGCAGCTTGGGACAGGGGGCAAGCGAGCAGTACTTC
- TRBD2 TRBJ2-7 TRBV7-2 CASSLGLAGYEQYF TGTGCCAGCAGCTTAGGTCTAGCGGGCTACGAGCAGTACTTC